The 17 T cell receptor beta chains below were found in one sample sequenced in a study of blood T cells in healthy people across ages. Sample-barcoded 5' priming and a J-beta primer mix drove a second PCR of roughly 6 to 12 cycles. TCRdb fed the 5' RACE reads into MiXCR, producing one record per CDR3 protein. The sample has roughly 680,000 distinct CDR3 sequences, approximately 52% seen once. Source material: blood. Source of these receptors: a woman older than 75 in good health.

CDR3 sequence: CACSTDSYNEQFF. DNA of the CDR3: TGTGCCTGTTCGACAGATTCCTACAATGAGCAGTTCTTC. The chain recombines TRBV30 with TRBJ2-1; maybe TRBD1 (5 bases). This CDR3 has 13 amino acids. CDR1 GTSNPN and CDR2 SVGIG come from the germline V gene (reference sequence). V was clipped by 6 bases and J by 1 base, with 10 bases between them. The full variable domain, its missing parts supplied by reference TRBV30 and TRBJ2-1, is SQTIHQWPATLVQPVGSPLSLECTVEGTSNPNLYWYRQAAGRGLQLLFYSVGIGQISSEVPQNLSASRPQDRQFILSSKKLLLSDSGFYLCACSTDSYNEQFFGPGTRLTVL.

Comments on this clonotype: This could be a read error, since a much larger clone is one nucleotide away. This chain uses TRBV6-1 with TRBJ2-1; D not resolved. CDR3 length: 13 residues. Germline V CDR1 and CDR2: MNHNS, SASEGT. The CDR3 spells CACSERSGTEQFF. CDR3 bases: TGTGCCTGCAGTGAACGAAGTGGTACTGAGCAGTTCTTC.

The chain combines TRBV29-1 with TRBJ2-7; perhaps D is TRBD1 or TRBD2 (5 bases each). The J call may be faulty, since TRBJ2-5 better matches the DNA end. The germline V gene encodes CDR1 SQVTM and CDR2 ANQGSEA. This CDR3 contains 13 residues. In DNA, the CDR3 is TGCAGCTCTCTTAGAGGGGTTGGAGAGACCCAGTACTTC. Its translation: CSSLRGVGETQYF.

The chain couples TRBV28 to TRBJ2-3, with 7 positions matching TRBD2. In germline, CDR1 is MDHEN, CDR2 SYDVKM. The CDR3 extends over 12 amino acids. V lost 6 bases, J lost 8 bases, and 5 bases stayed unmatched. CDR3 sequence: CASRWEGVTQYF. The CDR3 nucleotides are TGTGCCAGCAGATGGGAGGGTGTTACGCAGTATTTT.

As for this clonotype: A clone one base away is much larger, so this may be a read error. This chain uses TRBV20-1 with TRBJ2-1; 9 bases map to TRBD1. The tail of the sequence fits TRBJ2-7 better, so the J call may be wrong. Germline CDR1 reads DFQATT; CDR2 reads SNEGSKA (reference sequence). CDR3 length equals 13 residues. In DNA, the CDR3 is TGCAGTGCTCCGGGACAGGGATTCAATGAGCAGTACTTC. It is translated as CSAPGQGFNEQYF.

This clonotype has ten or more counts. The rearrangement links TRBV5-5 to TRBJ2-1; D might be TRBD2 (5 bases). Germline V lookup: CDR1 SGHKS, CDR2 YYEKEE (reference sequence). The CDR3 spans 15 residues. Trimming cost V 5 bases and J 0 bases, with 12 bases left between them. The CDR3 nucleotides read TGTGCCAGCAGTGCTCTGGGGAGCTCCTACAATGAGCAGTTCTTC. It is translated as CASSALGSSYNEQFF.

The chain recombines TRBV5-1 with TRBJ1-2; D unclear. Germline V gene lookup returns CDR1 SGHRS and CDR2 YFSETQ. V was clipped by 4 bases and J by 3 bases, with 10 bases between them. The CDR3 covers 13 residues. DNA of the CDR3: TGCGCCAGCAGCGCGGACGGGGACTATGGCTACACCTTC. This gives the protein CASSADGDYGYTF.

The genes are TRBV20-1 and TRBJ2-7, with 9 bases aligning to TRBD2. CDR1 and CDR2 from the germline V gene are DFQATT and SNEGSKA (reference sequence). Trimming took 6 bases from V and 4 from J; bases not matched to a gene: 4. This CDR3 has 12 residues. CDR3 sequence reads: CSARSGRYEQYF. Written as DNA, the CDR3 is TGCAGTGCCCGGAGCGGGAGGTACGAGCAGTACTTC.

In this sample, this clonotype turned up once. The chain joins TRBV10-3 to TRBJ2-7; 7 nucleotides agree with TRBD1. Germline V lookup: CDR1 ENHRY, CDR2 SYGVKD. The CDR3 is 14 residues long. V trimming: 6 bases; J trimming: 0 bases; junction bases outside the gene matches: 5. CDR3 in amino acids: CAISDGQDSYEQYF. CDR3 in DNA: TGTGCCATCAGCGACGGACAGGACTCCTACGAGCAGTACTTC.

V gene TRBV27 combines with J gene TRBJ2-4; 9 bases fit TRBD2. Judging by the DNA end, TRBJ2-5 fits better; the J call may be wrong. Germline values: CDR1 MNHEY, CDR2 SMNVEV (reference sequence). This CDR3 region has 15 residues. The CDR3 nucleotides read TGTGCCAGCAGTTTAGGGACTAGCCGGCAAGAGACCCAGTACTTC. Residues: CASSLGTSRQETQYF.

This clonotype was recorded at least ten times. The chain recombines TRBV5-1 with TRBJ2-7; D is perhaps TRBD2 (5 bases). V gave up 1 base and J gave up 2 bases, with 10 bases separating them. Per the germline V gene, CDR1 is SGHRS and CDR2 is YFSETQ. CDR3 length: 14 residues. Here the CDR3 reads CASSLISDTYEQYF. The CDR3 DNA reads as TGCGCCAGCAGCTTGATTAGCGACACCTACGAGCAGTACTTC.

This chain joins TRBV10-3 and TRBJ2-2; TRBD1 matches at 9 bases. The CDR3 totals 16 residues. Germline CDR1 ENHRY, CDR2 SYGVKD. Trimming took 6 bases from V and 2 from J; bases not matched to a gene: 7. The chain's CDR3 is CAISLRTGDNTGELFF. In DNA, the CDR3 is TGTGCCATCAGCCTCAGGACAGGGGACAACACCGGGGAGCTGTTTTTT.

The V call is TRBV2, the J call TRBJ1-2; 9 bases fit TRBD1. The CDR3 has 14 amino acids. CDR1 and CDR2 from the germline V gene are SNHLY and FYNNEI. J lost 2 bases, V lost 6 bases, and 4 bases had no gene match. The CDR3 bases are TGTGCCAGCAGGAGGGACAGGGAGAACTATGGCTACACCTTC. Translation: CASRRDRENYGYTF.

The table lists this clonotype with a few counts. The V gene is TRBV7-9, the J gene TRBJ2-6; possible D gene TRBD2, 6 bases. Germline CDR1 reads SEHNR; CDR2 reads FQNEAQ (reference sequence). The V and J ends lost 5 bases and 2 bases respectively, with 10 bases between them. There are 15 residues in the CDR3. The CDR3 DNA sequence: TGTGCCAGCAGCCCAGGGACTGCTGGGGCCAACGTCCTGACTTTC. Translated, it gives CASSPGTAGANVLTF.

This clonotype came up many times. The rearrangement joins TRBV5-1 to TRBJ1-5; D not resolved. V was clipped by 0 bases and J by 2 bases, with 6 bases between them. The CDR3 has 14 amino acids. Germline CDR1 SGHRS, CDR2 YFSETQ. CDR3 coding DNA: TGCGCCAGCAGCTTGGTAGGAGGCAATCAGCCCCAGCATTTT. Protein product: CASSLVGGNQPQHF.

With regard to this clonotype: The junction departs from germline at one end; a sequencing error may be responsible. The gene calls are TRBV12-3 or TRBV12-4 and TRBJ2-5; 8 bases are a match to TRBD1. Near its end, the DNA agrees better with TRBJ2-7, so the J call may be wrong. This CDR3 is built from 13 residues. This CDR3 is CASSFQGAGEQYF. The CDR3 DNA sequence: TGCGCCAGCAGTTTCCAGGGGGCAGGCGAGCAGTACTTC.

In its sample, this clonotype was seen a few times. This rearrangement joins TRBV5-1 to TRBJ2-3, with 11 bases that match TRBD2. Trimming took 6 bases from V and 0 from J; bases not matched to a gene: 9. This CDR3 is 17 amino acids long. CDR1 and CDR2 (germline): SGHRS, YFSETQ. The CDR3 DNA reads TGCGCCAGCACGCGGCTAGCGGGGGGCCCTAGCACAGATACGCAGTATTTT. Protein: CASTRLAGGPSTDTQYF.